Each of the 11 T cell receptor beta chains below was sequenced from the same sample in a study of T cell repertoires in cytomegalovirus infection (dated by TCRdb to the late 2010s). TCRdb records Illumina HiSeq 1500 as the sequencer. The public reads were quality trimmed at Q25 with fastp and then assembled into clones with MiXCR by TCRdb, keeping productive beta chains. Rows matching on CDR3 protein sequence are summarized as one entry with the most common DNA and genes. In this sample the table shows fewer than 400,000 distinct CDR3 sequences, around 18% of which occur a single time. The ten top clones hold around 10% of the sample. The specimen sequenced was PBMCs. These receptors came from a human donor in good health (CMV status not recorded). Some clones in this sample may be carry-over from other donors' samples.

The chain recombines TRBV5-4 with TRBJ1-1, with D uncertain. CDR1 SGHNT and CDR2 YYREEE come from the germline V gene (reference sequence). This CDR3 region has 13 residues. Trimming left V 2 bases short and J 4 bases short, with 9 bases between. The CDR3 spells CASSFAAGTEAFF. The DNA of the CDR3 is TGTGCCAGCAGCTTCGCCGCCGGCACTGAAGCTTTCTTT. Looking up the rest from reference TRBV5-4 and TRBJ1-1 gives the full variable domain: ETGVTQSPTHLIKTRGQQVTLRCSSQSGHNTVSWYQQALGQGPQFIFQYYREEENGRGNFPPRFSGLQFPNYSSELNVNALELDDSALYLCASSFAAGTEAFFGQGTRLTVV.

This clonotype has a count of ten or more. V usage is TRBV10-3 and J usage is TRBJ2-5; D not certain. The CDR3 totals 14 residues. Trimming pared 6 bases from V and 3 bases from J, leaving 14 bases between. Germline V gives CDR1 ENHRY, CDR2 SYGVKD. In DNA form, the CDR3 reads TGTGCCATCAGCGCTCCGGCGGAAGAAGAGACCCAGTACTTC. Its protein product is CAISAPAEEETQYF.

The chain has TRBV6-6 and TRBJ2-1, with D possibly matching TRBD2 (7 bases). The CDR3 consists of 14 residues. V was cut by 2 bases and J by 8 bases, with 13 bases left in between. Germline V lookup: CDR1 MNHNY, CDR2 SVGAGI (reference sequence). The CDR3 nucleotides are TGTGCCAGCAGTTACAAAGGGGGGGTCGATGAGCAGTTCTTC. The encoded protein is CASSYKGGVDEQFF.

This clonotype was observed a handful of times. The chain links TRBV19 to TRBJ1-2; TRBD1 might be the D (5 bases). Trimming stripped 2 bases from V and 8 bases from J, with 21 bases between. The CDR3 is 16 residues long. CDR1 is LNHDA, CDR2 SQIVND, per germline (reference sequence). The CDR3 DNA reads as TGTGCCAGTAGTATACCCTCCTGGCAGGGCCGGGGGGGCTACACCTTC. Residues: CASSIPSWQGRGGYTF. The variable domain in full, completed from reference TRBV19 and TRBJ1-2, reads DGGITQSPKYLFRKEGQNVTLSCEQNLNHDAMYWYRQDPGQGLRLIYYSQIVNDFQKGDIAEGYSVSREKKESFPLTVTSAQKNPTAFYLCASSIPSWQGRGGYTFGSGTRLTVV.

In this sample, this clonotype turned up a few times. The chain joins TRBV5-1 to TRBJ2-7, with unresolved D. The CDR3 is 13 amino acids. The germline CDR1 and CDR2 sequences are SGHRS and YFSETQ. The V and J ends lost 0 bases and 3 bases respectively, with 7 bases between them. CDR3 residues: CASSLELYYEQYF. CDR3 bases: TGCGCCAGCAGCTTGGAGCTTTACTACGAGCAGTACTTC.

This clonotype was recorded a few times. V usage is TRBV28 and J usage is TRBJ1-5, with 7 nucleotides matching TRBD1. J lost 2 bases, V lost 8 bases, and 12 bases had no gene match. The CDR3 is 16 residues long. Germline V gene sequence: CDR1 MDHEN, CDR2 SYDVKM. The CDR3 coding sequence is TGTGCCAGCGGGCTAGCCCGGGACAGTGGCAATCAGCCCCAGCATTTT. Its translation: CASGLARDSGNQPQHF.

The J gene is TRBJ1-2, the V gene TRBV6-6; D ambiguous. The germline V and J ends were trimmed by 6 bases and 5 bases, with 10 bases remaining between them. The germline CDR1 and CDR2 sequences are MNHNY and SVGAGI (reference sequence). The CDR3 is 12 amino acids. This chain's CDR3 is CASREESYGYTF. In DNA, the CDR3 is TGTGCCAGCAGGGAGGAGAGTTATGGCTACACCTTC.

The CDR3 sequence is CSARDRFRDTEAFF. The DNA for the CDR3 is TGCAGTGCTAGAGATCGTTTCAGGGACACTGAAGCTTTCTTT. This chain connects TRBV20-1 to TRBJ1-1; weak D call: TRBD1 (5 bases). With 0 bases removed from V and 3 bases from J, the gap between germline ends came to 11 bases. The CDR3 runs 14 residues. Per germline, CDR1 DFQATT and CDR2 SNEGSKA (reference sequence).

V is TRBV2 and J is TRBJ1-1; 7 bases are a match to TRBD1. The CDR3 is made up of 14 amino acids. Losses at the gene ends were 8 bases for V and 4 bases for J; bases not matched to a gene: 10. Germline assignment: CDR1 SNHLY and CDR2 FYNNEI. DNA of the CDR3: TGTGCCAGCTGCAGCCAGGGGGGCGGCACTGAAGCTTTCTTT. Its translation is CASCSQGGGTEAFF.

This clonotype was observed a few times. The gene calls are TRBV2 and TRBJ2-3; D remains ambiguous. The germline CDR1 and CDR2 sequences are SNHLY and FYNNEI. The CDR3 has 13 amino acids. Trimming cost V 6 bases and J 4 bases, with 11 bases left between them. Here the CDR3 DNA reads TGTGCCAGCAGCTACGACCTTTCAGATACGCAGTATTTT. Translation: CASSYDLSDTQYF.

This chain uses TRBV18 with TRBJ2-2; the D is unclear. The V end lost 1 base, the J end lost 4 bases, and 7 bases lay between the germline ends. Per the germline V gene, CDR1 is KGHSH and CDR2 is LQKENI. The CDR3 totals 14 residues. The CDR3 sequence: CASSPRQATGELFF. In nucleotides, the CDR3 is TGTGCCAGCTCACCACGCCAGGCCACCGGGGAGCTGTTTTTT.